Sequencing of this TCR beta chain was carried out in a study of CD8 T cells in Susac syndrome. V was trimmed by 4 bases and J by 0 bases, leaving 16 bases between them. The length of the CDR3 is 17 residues. Germline V gene data show CDR1 as DFQATT and CDR2 as SNEGSKA (reference sequence). Negative isolation yielded CD8+ and CD4+ T cells; FACS enriched TEMRA cells. RNA in amounts of roughly 0.5 to 1 ug was reverse transcribed with random hexamers. TCRdb re-derived calls from the immunoSEQ multiplex PCR reads in MiXCR, one entry per CDR3 protein. The data contain hundreds of thousands of distinct CDR3 sequences, about 89% of them seen just once; the ten biggest clones take up roughly 0.17%.

The receptor's source is a human donor with multiple sclerosis. The chain is built from TRBV20-1 and TRBJ2-6, with a tentative D call TRBD1 (5 bases). The sequenced material came from CD8+ T cells from PBMCs. CDR3 in amino acids: CSAKRARVVSGANVLTF. Written as DNA, the CDR3 is TGCAGTGCTAAACGGGCCAGGGTAGTCTCTGGGGCCAACGTCCTGACTTTC.